This TCR beta chain appears in the sequencing data of a study of regulatory T cells in long-lasting Graves disease. Germline V gene data show CDR1 as MNHEY and CDR2 as SVGEGT. J gave up 7 bases and V 4 bases, and 6 bases lay outside the gene matches. There are 14 residues in the CDR3. The TCR beta library used iRepertoire HTBI primers with Arm-PCR amplification of CDR3. How the authors handled the data: Identification of gene segments yielded some 62 TRBV and roughly 15 TRBJ across samples. TCRdb reprocessed the multiplex PCR reads via MiXCR and lists one record per CDR3 protein. TCRdb, not the original authors, processed these V and J calls. The sample has hundreds of thousands of distinct CDR3 sequences, about 16% seen once. Time point given: newly diagnosed GD, antithyroid drugs for less than 3 months. The TCR library was made from RNA that had been extracted from PBMCs in TRIzol. In this sample, this clonotype turned up many times.

These data also featured in a second study, about T cells in Graves' hyperthyroidism and ophthalmopathy.

The input for sequencing was peripheral blood mononuclear cells (PBMCs), taken at new diagnosis, from a patient treated with antithyroid drugs. This TCR was sampled from a woman between 40 and 65 years old with Graves disease. This chain uses TRBV6-2 or TRBV6-3 with TRBJ1-5; 8 nucleotides line up with TRBD1. The DNA of the CDR3 is TGTGCCAGCAGTTCCAGGGGGCTGGAGCAGCCCCAGCATTTT. This translates into CASSSRGLEQPQHF.